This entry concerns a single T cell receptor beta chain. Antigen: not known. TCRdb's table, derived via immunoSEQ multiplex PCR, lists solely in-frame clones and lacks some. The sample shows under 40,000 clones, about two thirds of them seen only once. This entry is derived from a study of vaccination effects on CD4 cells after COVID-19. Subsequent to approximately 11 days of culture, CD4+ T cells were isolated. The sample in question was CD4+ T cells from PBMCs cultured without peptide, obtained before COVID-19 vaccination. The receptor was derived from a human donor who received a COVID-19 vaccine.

DNA for the CDR3: TGTGCCTGGAGTGCTGGGGCTAATGAAAAACTGTTTTTT. This encodes CAWSAGANEKLFF. V and J are TRBV30 and TRBJ1-4; D gene uncertain. Germline assignment: CDR1 GTSNPN and CDR2 SVGIG (reference sequence). V lost 1 base to trimming and J lost 3 bases, with 6 bases between them. The CDR3 has 13 residues.